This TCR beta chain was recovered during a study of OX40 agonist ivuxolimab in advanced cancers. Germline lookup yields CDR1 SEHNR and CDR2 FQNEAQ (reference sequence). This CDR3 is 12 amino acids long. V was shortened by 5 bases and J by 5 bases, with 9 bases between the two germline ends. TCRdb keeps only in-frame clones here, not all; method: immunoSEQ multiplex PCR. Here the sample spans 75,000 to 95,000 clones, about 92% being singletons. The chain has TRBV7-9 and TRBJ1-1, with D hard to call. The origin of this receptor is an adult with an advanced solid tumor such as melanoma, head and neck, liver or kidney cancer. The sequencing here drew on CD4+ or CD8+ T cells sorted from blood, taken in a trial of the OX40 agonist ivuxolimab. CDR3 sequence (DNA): TGTGCCAGCAGCGCCCGGGTGACTGAAGCTTTCTTT. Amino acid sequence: CASSARVTEAFF.